The rows below give T cell receptor beta chains drawn from one sample of a study of radiotherapy plus CTLA-4 blockade in lung cancer. Clones were sequenced by immunoSEQ multiplex PCR, and TCRdb holds only the in-frame ones, with some missing. The sample lists tens of thousands of clones, around 81% occurring once. The specimen comprised peripheral blood, sampled from a patient treated with radiotherapy plus ipilimumab. The receptors come from a human donor with non-small cell lung cancer who had a partial response to radiotherapy plus ipilimumab. Some clones in this sample may be carry-over from other donors' samples. Both conserved end residues are part of each CDR3. A D gene is named only where the DNA matches it firmly. The size of a clone is reported for some rows only, either as once, few or many, or as a class for expanded clones.

TRBJ2-7	once	TRBV7-8	.	TGTGCCAGCAGCCCCAACTACGAGCAGTACTTC	CASSPNYEQYF
TRBJ2-7	.	TRBV7-3	TRBD1	TGTGCCAGCAGCACTACCGGGACAGTATCATCCGAGCAGTACTTC	CASSTTGTVSSEQYF
TRBJ2-1	.	TRBV28	TRBD2	TGTGCCAGCACGGCGGGGGGGCGACACAATGAGCAGTTCTTC	CASTAGGRHNEQFF
TRBJ1-5	few	TRBV6-1	.	TGTGCCAGCACGGGATCTACGCCCCAGCATTTT	CASTGSTPQHF
TRBJ2-3	.	TRBV29-1	TRBD1	TGCAGCGCTCCACAGGGGGCCCGCACAGATACGCAGTATTTT	CSAPQGARTDTQYF
TRBJ2-3	.	TRBV18	.	TGTGCCAGCTCACCATCTAGCACAGATACGCAGTATTTT	CASSPSSTDTQYF
TRBJ2-1	.	TRBV9	.	TGTGCCAGCAGCCCCACAGGGATGAGCTACAATGAGCAGTTCTTC	CASSPTGMSYNEQFF
TRBJ1-3	few	TRBV19	.	TGTGCCAGTACCACCGGTGGGGCAGGAAACACCATATATTTT	CASTTGGAGNTIYF
TRBJ2-1	.	TRBV29-1	TRBD2	TGCAGCGTTGAGGCGGGACTAGCGGGAGGGGGCCGCGGCAATGAGCAGTTCTTC	CSVEAGLAGGGRGNEQFF
TRBJ2-4	.	TRBV7-2	.	TGTGCCAGCAGCAGCCCGGTAGCCTCCAAAAACATTCAGTACTTC	CASSSPVASKNIQYF
TRBJ2-5	.	TRBV19	.	TGTGCCAGTGCCCGGGGTTGGGGCCAAGAGACCCAGTACTTC	CASARGWGQETQYF
TRBJ2-2	.	TRBV7-8	TRBD2	TGTGCCAGCAGCTTGAGGGTAGCGGGGATCACCGGGGAGCTGTTTTTT	CASSLRVAGITGELFF
TRBJ2-2	.	TRBV5-6	TRBD2	TGTGCCAGCAGCTCGGGAGGGAGCCCTTGGGGTAATGCCGGGGAGCTGTTTTTT	CASSSGGSPWGNAGELFF
TRBJ2-5	.	TRBV5-1	TRBD2	TGCGCCAGCAGCTTGCCTAGCGGGTCCCAAGAGACCCAGTACTTC	CASSLPSGSQETQYF
TRBJ1-2	.	TRBV28	.	TGTGCCAGCAGCCAGACAGGACGGACTGGCTACACCTTC	CASSQTGRTGYTF
TRBJ2-1	.	TRBV10-3	TRBD2	TGTGCCATATCCGGGACTAGTAATGAGCAGTTCTTC	CAISGTSNEQFF
TRBJ2-5	.	TRBV7-3	.	TGTGCCAGCAGCCCTAACGGTGGGACCCAGTACTTC	CASSPNGGTQYF
TRBJ1-5	.	TRBV5-1	.	TGCGCCAGCAGCTTGGACGGAGGCAGAAGTTTTAATCAGCCCCAGCATTTT	CASSLDGGRSFNQPQHF
TRBJ2-1	.	TRBV25-1	.	TGTGCCAGCAGTGAAGGGCAGCGGGCCTACAATGAGCAGTTCTTC	CASSEGQRAYNEQFF
TRBJ2-6	.	TRBV7-3	TRBD1	TGTGCCAGCAGCTTACAACCCCCAAGGGGGCGAAACTCTGGGGCCAACGTCCTGACTTTC	CASSLQPPRGRNSGANVLTF
TRBJ2-7	.	TRBV11-2	.	TGTGCCAGCAGCCGGGCTCAGGGTTACGAGCAGTACTTC	CASSRAQGYEQYF
TRBJ2-7	.	TRBV5-1	TRBD1	TGCGCCAGCAGCTTGTGGTTATACACGGGACAGGGGGCTTCCTACGAGCAGTACTTC	CASSLWLYTGQGASYEQYF
TRBJ1-6	.	TRBV19	TRBD1	TGTGCCAGTAGTATAGGAAGTCGACAGGGGCGGAATTCACCCCTCCACTTT	CASSIGSRQGRNSPLHF
TRBJ2-1	.	TRBV7-9	.	TGTGCCAGCAGCAGTGGGCTAGCCGGATACAATGAGCAGTTCTTC	CASSSGLAGYNEQFF
TRBJ1-1	.	TRBV29-1	TRBD1	TGCAGCGTTGAAGCGACAGGGGGCGGGACTGAAGCTTTCTTT	CSVEATGGGTEAFF
TRBJ2-3	.	TRBV2	.	TGTGCCAGCAGTGTCGGGGGCTCGCGGGGGAGTGGGTCGGGTACGCAGTATTTT	CASSVGGSRGSGSGTQYF
TRBJ2-5	.	TRBV7-6	TRBD2	TGTGCCAGCAGCCCCGGACTAGCGGGGGGTGTGGAGACCCAGTACTTC	CASSPGLAGGVETQYF
TRBJ2-7	.	TRBV28	TRBD2	TGTGCCAGCAGTTTAGCGGGAGGGCCTCCCTACGAGCAGTACTTC	CASSLAGGPPYEQYF
TRBJ2-7	.	TRBV10-2	TRBD1	TGCGCCAGCAGGTTGGACAGGAGTTACGAGCAGTACTTC	CASRLDRSYEQYF
TRBJ1-6	.	TRBV4-3	.	TGCGCCAGCAGCCAAGAGGGCGGATCTCGGGGACCCCTCCACTTT	CASSQEGGSRGPLHF
TRBJ1-4	.	TRBV18	.	TGTGCCAGCTCTCAGGGAACTAATGAAAAACTGTTTTTT	CASSQGTNEKLFF
TRBJ1-2	.	TRBV6-1	.	TGTGCCAGCTCCCAGGGATCGCGACGCTATGGCTACACCTTC	CASSQGSRRYGYTF
TRBJ1-2	.	TRBV7-9	TRBD1	TGTGCCAGCAGCCAAGGACAGGGAGCAGAGGGCTACACCTTC	CASSQGQGAEGYTF
TRBJ1-4	.	TRBV7-2	.	TGTGCCAGCAGCTTAGCAGGGGGGGCGCAGGGTGAAAAACTGTTTTTT	CASSLAGGAQGEKLFF
TRBJ2-7	.	TRBV7-6	TRBD2	TGTGCCAGCAGCTTAGTTAGCGGGGGGCCGTCCTACGAGCAGTACTTC	CASSLVSGGPSYEQYF
TRBJ2-7	.	TRBV7-9	.	TGTGCCAGCAGCCTCGGAGGAAGATACGAGCAGTACTTC	CASSLGGRYEQYF
TRBJ1-2	.	TRBV7-3	TRBD1	TGTGCCAGCAGCTTGACAGGGGGAGCTAACTATGGCTACACCTTC	CASSLTGGANYGYTF
TRBJ2-3	.	TRBV6-6	.	TGTGCCAGCAGTTTCGCGACAGGAGGCACAGATACGCAGTATTTT	CASSFATGGTDTQYF
TRBJ2-3	.	TRBV27	TRBD2	TGTGCCAGCCGAAGGGGGACTAGCGGGAACCCAGATACGCAGTATTTT	CASRRGTSGNPDTQYF
TRBJ1-4	.	TRBV18	TRBD1	TGTGCCAGCTCACGACAGGGGACTAATGAAAAACTGTTTTTT	CASSRQGTNEKLFF
TRBJ2-3	once	TRBV5-1	.	TGCGCCAGCAGATCCCTAGGCGTTTACACAGATACGCAGTATTTT	CASRSLGVYTDTQYF
TRBJ2-1	few	TRBV29-1	.	TGCAGCGTTGATGGGATACAGGGAACGGGTGTCTATGAGCAGTTCTTC	CSVDGIQGTGVYEQFF
TRBJ2-3	.	TRBV6-4	.	TGTGCCAGCAGTGTGATGGGAGCCGATACGCAGTATTTT	CASSVMGADTQYF
TRBJ1-6	few	TRBV6-6	.	TGTGCCAGCAGTTACGGGTCAGGACTCCACTTT	CASSYGSGLHF
TRBJ2-2	.	TRBV28	TRBD1	TGTGCCAGCCAGGTGGCACAGGGGAACGGGGAGCTGTTTTTT	CASQVAQGNGELFF
TRBJ2-3	.	TRBV5-1	TRBD2	TGCGCCAGCAATAGCGGGGGATTCACAGATACGCAGTATTTT	CASNSGGFTDTQYF
TRBJ1-1	.	TRBV15	.	TGTGCCACCAGCAGAGATCTCGGAGGGCGGCTCACTGAAGCTTTCTTT	CATSRDLGGRLTEAFF
TRBJ2-5	.	TRBV5-6	TRBD2	TGTGCCAGCAGCTTTTCGACTAGCGGGAGACGAGAGACCCAGTACTTC	CASSFSTSGRRETQYF
TRBJ2-7	.	TRBV5-1	TRBD2	TGCGCCAGCAGCTTAGGGACTAGCGGTACCTACGAGCAGTACTTC	CASSLGTSGTYEQYF